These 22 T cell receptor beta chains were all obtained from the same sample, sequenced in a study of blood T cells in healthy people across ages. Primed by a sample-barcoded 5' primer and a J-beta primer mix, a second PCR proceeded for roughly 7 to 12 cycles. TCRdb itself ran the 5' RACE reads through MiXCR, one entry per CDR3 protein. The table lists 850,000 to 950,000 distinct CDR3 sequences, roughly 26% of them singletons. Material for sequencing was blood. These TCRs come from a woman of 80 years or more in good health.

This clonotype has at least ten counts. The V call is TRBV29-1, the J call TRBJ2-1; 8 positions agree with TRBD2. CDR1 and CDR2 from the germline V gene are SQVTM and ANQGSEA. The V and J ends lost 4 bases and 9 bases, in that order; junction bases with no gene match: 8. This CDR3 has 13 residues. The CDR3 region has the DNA TGCAGCGTTGGAGGCGGGGGGCCAGCTGAGCAGTTCTTC. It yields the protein CSVGGGGPAEQFF.

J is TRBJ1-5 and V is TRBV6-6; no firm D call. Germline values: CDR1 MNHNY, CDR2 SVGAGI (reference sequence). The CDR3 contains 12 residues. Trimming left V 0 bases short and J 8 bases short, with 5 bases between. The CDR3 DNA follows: TGTGCCAGCAGTTACTCTTTTGAGCCCCAGCATTTT. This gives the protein CASSYSFEPQHF.

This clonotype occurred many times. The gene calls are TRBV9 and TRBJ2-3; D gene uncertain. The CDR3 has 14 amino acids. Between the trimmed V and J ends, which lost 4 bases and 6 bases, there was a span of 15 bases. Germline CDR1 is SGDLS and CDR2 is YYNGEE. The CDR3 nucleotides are TGTGCCAGCAGCACACGGACGTCCACCGATACGCAGTATTTT. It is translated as CASSTRTSTDTQYF.

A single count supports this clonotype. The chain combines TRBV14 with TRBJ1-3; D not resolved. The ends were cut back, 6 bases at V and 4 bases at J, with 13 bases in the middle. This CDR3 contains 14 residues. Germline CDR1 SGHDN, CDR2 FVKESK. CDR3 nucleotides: TGTGCCAGCAGTCGTCCGACTTGGGGAAACACCATATATTTT. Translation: CASSRPTWGNTIYF.

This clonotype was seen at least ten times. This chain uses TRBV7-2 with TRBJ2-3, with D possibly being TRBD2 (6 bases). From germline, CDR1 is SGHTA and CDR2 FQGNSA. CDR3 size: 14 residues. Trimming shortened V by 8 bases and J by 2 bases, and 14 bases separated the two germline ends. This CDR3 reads CASGRGSHTDTQYF. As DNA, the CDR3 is TGTGCCAGCGGCCGGGGGTCACACACAGATACGCAGTATTTT.

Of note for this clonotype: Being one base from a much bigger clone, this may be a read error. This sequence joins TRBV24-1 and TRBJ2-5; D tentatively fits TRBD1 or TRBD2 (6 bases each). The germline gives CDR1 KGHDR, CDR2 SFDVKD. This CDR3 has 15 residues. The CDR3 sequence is CATSQRGGMKEIQYF. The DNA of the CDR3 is TGTGCCACCAGTCAACGAGGGGGGATGAAAGAGATCCAGTACTTC.

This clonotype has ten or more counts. CDR3 region: CASGSLGGGAYEQYF. CDR3 nucleotides: TGTGCCAGCGGGTCCCTTGGAGGGGGGGCGTACGAGCAGTACTTC. The rearrangement joins TRBV28 to TRBJ2-7; D perhaps matches TRBD2 (7 bases). Germline V lookup: CDR1 MDHEN, CDR2 SYDVKM. Deletions cut 8 bases from V and 4 bases from J, with 21 bases between. The CDR3 has 15 amino acids.

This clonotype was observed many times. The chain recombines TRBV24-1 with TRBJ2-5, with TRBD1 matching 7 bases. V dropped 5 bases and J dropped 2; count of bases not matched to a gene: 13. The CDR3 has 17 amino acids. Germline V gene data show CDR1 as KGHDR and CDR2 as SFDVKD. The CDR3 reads CATSAVSGTVGQETQYF. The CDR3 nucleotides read TGTGCCACCAGTGCCGTTTCCGGGACAGTAGGTCAAGAGACCCAGTACTTC.

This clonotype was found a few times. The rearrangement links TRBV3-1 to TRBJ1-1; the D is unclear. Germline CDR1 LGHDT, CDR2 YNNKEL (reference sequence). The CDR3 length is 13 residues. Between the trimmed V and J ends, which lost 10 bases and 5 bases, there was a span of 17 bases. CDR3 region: CATQSLIGTEAFF. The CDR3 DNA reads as TGTGCCACCCAGTCGCTTATCGGGACTGAAGCTTTCTTT.

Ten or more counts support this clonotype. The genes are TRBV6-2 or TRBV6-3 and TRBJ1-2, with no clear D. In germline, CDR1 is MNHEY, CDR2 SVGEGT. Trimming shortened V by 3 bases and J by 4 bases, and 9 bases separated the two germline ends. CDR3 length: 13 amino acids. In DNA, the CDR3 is TGTGCCAGCAGTTATCACCCCCGCTATGGCTACACCTTC. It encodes CASSYHPRYGYTF.

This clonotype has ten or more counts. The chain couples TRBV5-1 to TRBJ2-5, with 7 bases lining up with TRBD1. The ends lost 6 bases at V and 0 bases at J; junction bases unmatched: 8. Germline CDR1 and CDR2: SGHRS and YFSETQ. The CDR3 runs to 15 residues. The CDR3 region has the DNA TGCGCCAGCAATCCAGGACAGGCGAACCAAGAGACCCAGTACTTC. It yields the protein CASNPGQANQETQYF.

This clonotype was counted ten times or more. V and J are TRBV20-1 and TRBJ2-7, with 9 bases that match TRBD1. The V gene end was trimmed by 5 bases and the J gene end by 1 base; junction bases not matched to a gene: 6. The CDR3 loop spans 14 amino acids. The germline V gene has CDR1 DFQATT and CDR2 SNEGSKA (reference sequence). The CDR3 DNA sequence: TGCAGTGCTGAAAACAGGGGGCTGTCCTACGAGCAGTACTTC. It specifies CSAENRGLSYEQYF.

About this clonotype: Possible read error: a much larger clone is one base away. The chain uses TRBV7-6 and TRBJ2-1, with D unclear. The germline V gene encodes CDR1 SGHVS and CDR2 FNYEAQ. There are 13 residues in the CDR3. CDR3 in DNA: TGTGCCAGCAGCTTAGAAGTGTCATCGGAGCGGTTCTTC. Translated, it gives CASSLEVSSERFF.

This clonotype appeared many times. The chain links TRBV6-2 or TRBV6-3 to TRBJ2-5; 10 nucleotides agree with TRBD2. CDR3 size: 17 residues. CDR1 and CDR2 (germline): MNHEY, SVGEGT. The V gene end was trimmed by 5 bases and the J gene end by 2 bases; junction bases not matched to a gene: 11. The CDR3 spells CASSQRGLASFQETQYF. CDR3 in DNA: TGTGCCAGCAGTCAGCGGGGACTAGCGTCGTTTCAAGAGACCCAGTACTTC.

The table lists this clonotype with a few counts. For the CDR3, the DNA is TGTGCCAGCACCTGGGTCGAAAGGGATGGCTACACCTTC. It yields the protein CASTWVERDGYTF. V usage is TRBV2 and J usage is TRBJ1-2; no firm D call. Germline loops: CDR1 SNHLY, CDR2 FYNNEI. Trimming cost V 7 bases and J 6 bases, with 15 bases left between them. The CDR3 is 13 amino acids.

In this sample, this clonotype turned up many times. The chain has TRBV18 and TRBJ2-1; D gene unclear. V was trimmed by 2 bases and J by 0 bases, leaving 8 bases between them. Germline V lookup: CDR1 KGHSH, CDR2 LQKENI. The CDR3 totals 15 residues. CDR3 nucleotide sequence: TGTGCCAGCTCACCATTTGCGAGCTCCTACAATGAGCAGTTCTTC. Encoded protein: CASSPFASSYNEQFF.

The CDR3 region is CASSYGTATSNQPQHF. DNA of the CDR3: TGTGCCAGCAGCTACGGGACAGCTACTAGCAATCAGCCCCAGCATTTT. The rearrangement links TRBV3-1 to TRBJ1-5, with TRBD1 identical over 7 bases. Germline assignment: CDR1 LGHDT and CDR2 YNNKEL (reference sequence). V gave up 5 bases and J gave up 0 bases; unmatched junction bases: 7. This CDR3 spans 16 amino acids.

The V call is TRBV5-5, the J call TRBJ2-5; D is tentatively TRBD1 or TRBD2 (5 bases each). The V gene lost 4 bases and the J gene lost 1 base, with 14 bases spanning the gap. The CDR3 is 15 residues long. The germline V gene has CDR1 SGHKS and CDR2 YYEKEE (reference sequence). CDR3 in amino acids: CASSNAPGTQETQYF. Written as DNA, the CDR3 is TGTGCCAGCAGCAACGCCCCCGGGACCCAAGAGACCCAGTACTTC.

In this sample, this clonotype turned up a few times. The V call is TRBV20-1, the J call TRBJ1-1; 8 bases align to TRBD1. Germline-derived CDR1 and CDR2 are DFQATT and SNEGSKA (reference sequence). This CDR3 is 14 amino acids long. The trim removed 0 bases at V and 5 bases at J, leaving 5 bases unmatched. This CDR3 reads CSAREGTGRTEAFF. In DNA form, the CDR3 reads TGCAGTGCTAGAGAGGGGACAGGAAGGACTGAAGCTTTCTTT.

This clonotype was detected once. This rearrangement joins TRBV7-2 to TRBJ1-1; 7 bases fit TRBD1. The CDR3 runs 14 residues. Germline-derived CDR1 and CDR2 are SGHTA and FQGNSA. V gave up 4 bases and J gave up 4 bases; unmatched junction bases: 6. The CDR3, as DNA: TGTGCCAGCAGCTACCAGCCAGGGGGCACTGAAGCTTTCTTT. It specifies CASSYQPGGTEAFF.

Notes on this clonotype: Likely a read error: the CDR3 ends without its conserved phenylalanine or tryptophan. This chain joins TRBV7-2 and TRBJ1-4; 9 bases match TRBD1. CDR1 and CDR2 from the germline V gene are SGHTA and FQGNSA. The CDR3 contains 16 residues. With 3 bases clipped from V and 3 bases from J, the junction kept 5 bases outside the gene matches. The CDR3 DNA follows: TGTGCCAGCAGCTTCGGACAGGGGAACCCTAATGAAAAACTGTTTGTT. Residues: CASSFGQGNPNEKLFV.

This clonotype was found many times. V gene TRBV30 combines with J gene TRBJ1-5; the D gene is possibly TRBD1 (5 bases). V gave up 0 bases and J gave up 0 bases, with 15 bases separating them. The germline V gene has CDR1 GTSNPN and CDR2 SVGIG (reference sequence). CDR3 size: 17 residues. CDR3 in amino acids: CAWSVFGGPNSNQPQHF. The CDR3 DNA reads TGTGCCTGGAGTGTATTTGGGGGACCGAATAGCAATCAGCCCCAGCATTTT.